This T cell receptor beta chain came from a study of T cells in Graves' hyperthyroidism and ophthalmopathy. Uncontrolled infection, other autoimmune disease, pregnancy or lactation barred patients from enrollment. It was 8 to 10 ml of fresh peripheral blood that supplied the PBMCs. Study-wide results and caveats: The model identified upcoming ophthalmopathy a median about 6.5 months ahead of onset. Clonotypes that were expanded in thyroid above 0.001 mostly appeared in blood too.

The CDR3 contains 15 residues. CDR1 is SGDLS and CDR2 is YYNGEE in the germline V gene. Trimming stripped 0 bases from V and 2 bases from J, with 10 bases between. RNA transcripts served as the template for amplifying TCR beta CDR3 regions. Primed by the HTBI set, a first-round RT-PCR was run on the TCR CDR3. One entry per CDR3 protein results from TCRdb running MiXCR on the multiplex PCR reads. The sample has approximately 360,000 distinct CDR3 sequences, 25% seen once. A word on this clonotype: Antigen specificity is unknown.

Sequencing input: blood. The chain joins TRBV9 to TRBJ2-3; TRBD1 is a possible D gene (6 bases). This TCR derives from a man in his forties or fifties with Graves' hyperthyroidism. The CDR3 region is CASSVEGDSTDTQYF. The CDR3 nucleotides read TGTGCCAGCAGCGTAGAGGGGGATTCCACAGATACGCAGTATTTT.